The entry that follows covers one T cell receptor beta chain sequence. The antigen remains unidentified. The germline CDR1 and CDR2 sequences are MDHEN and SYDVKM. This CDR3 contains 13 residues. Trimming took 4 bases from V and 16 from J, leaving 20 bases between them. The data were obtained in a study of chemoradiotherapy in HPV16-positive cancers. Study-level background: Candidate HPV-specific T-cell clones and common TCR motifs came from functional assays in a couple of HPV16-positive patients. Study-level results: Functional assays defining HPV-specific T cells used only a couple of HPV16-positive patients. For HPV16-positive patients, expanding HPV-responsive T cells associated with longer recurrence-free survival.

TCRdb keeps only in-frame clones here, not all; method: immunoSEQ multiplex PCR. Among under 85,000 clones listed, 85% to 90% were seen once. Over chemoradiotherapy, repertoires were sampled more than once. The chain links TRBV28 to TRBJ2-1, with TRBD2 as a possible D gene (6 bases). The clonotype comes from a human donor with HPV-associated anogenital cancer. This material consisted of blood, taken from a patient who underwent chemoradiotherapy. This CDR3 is CASSSPGLLSKFF. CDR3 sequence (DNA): TGTGCCAGCAGTTCCCCGGGACTCCTGTCAAAATTCTTC.